This is a list of T cell receptor beta chains from one sample in a study of shared clonotypes between healthy human individuals. TCRdb's table, derived via immunoSEQ multiplex PCR, lists solely in-frame clones and lacks some. Of a few hundred thousand clones listed, 74% are singletons. The sequencing sample was made of memory CD4+ T cells sorted from blood. Source of these receptors: a man younger than 40 in good health. The CDR3 runs from the conserved cysteine through the conserved F or W. The D gene is left open where the match is weak. Only part of the rows carry a size: once, few, many, or a class if the clone is expanded.

-	TRBJ1-1	TRBV19	-	TGTGCCAGTAGTATAGGAGTCGGCACTGAAGCTTTCTTT	CASSIGVGTEAFF
-	TRBJ2-1	TRBV10-3	-	TGTGCCATCAGTGACGCCGGGACTGCGGGCAATGAGCAGTTCTTC	CAISDAGTAGNEQFF
-	TRBJ2-1	TRBV7-3	-	TGTGCCAGCAGCTTAACGCTTAACTCCTACAATGAGCAGTTCTTC	CASSLTLNSYNEQFF
-	TRBJ1-3	TRBV30	-	TGTGCCTGGAGTGTAGAAAACTCTGGAAACACCATATATTTT	CAWSVENSGNTIYF
-	TRBJ1-2	TRBV6-5	-	TGTGCCAGCGGCCGGGACCAACTTCTCTATGGCTACACCTTC	CASGRDQLLYGYTF
-	TRBJ1-5	TRBV6-6	-	TGTGCCAGCAGTTTAGCAGGGAATAGCAATCAGCCCCAGCATTTT	CASSLAGNSNQPQHF
few	TRBJ2-1	TRBV5-1	-	TGCGCCAGCAGCTCCGGTGTAGGGACGGGCGGTGAGCAGTTCTTC	CASSSGVGTGGEQFF
-	TRBJ2-7	TRBV6-1	TRBD2	TGTGCCAGCAGTGAGTCAGCGGGATGGTACGAGCAGTACTTC	CASSESAGWYEQYF
-	TRBJ1-5	TRBV28	-	TGTGCCAGCAGTTTATTCCAGGGAGGGGTTGAAACCCAGCATTTT	CASSLFQGGVETQHF
-	TRBJ1-2	TRBV19	-	TGTGCCAGTAGTATATTTAGTAGTGGAAAAGGGAGCGGCTACACCTTC	CASSIFSSGKGSGYTF
-	TRBJ1-4	TRBV28	TRBD1	TGTGCCAGCAGTTTAACGGCAAGGGGGCGGAATGAAAAACTGTTTTTT	CASSLTARGRNEKLFF
few	TRBJ1-1	TRBV28	TRBD1	TGTGCCAGCAGCTTGAACAGGGGGATCACTGAAGCTTTCTTT	CASSLNRGITEAFF
-	TRBJ2-7	TRBV6-1	-	TGTGCCAGCAGTGAAGCGCTCCTTTTGGGCCCATCCCGACTGCAGTACTTC	CASSEALLLGPSRLQYF
-	TRBJ1-1	TRBV7-9	TRBD1	TGTGCCAGCAGCATCGGACAGGAGAGAGCTTTCTTT	CASSIGQERAFF
-	TRBJ1-2	TRBV7-8	-	TGTGCCAGCAGCCCGAACAGGGAGCGGGGCTACACCTTC	CASSPNRERGYTF
few	TRBJ2-1	TRBV5-4	TRBD1	TGTGCCAGCAGCTTGGGGGACAGGGACGGGAATGAGCAGTTCTTC	CASSLGDRDGNEQFF
-	TRBJ2-7	TRBV7-6	TRBD1	TGTGCCAGCAGTCGACAGGGGTCCGCCTACGAGCAGTACTTC	CASSRQGSAYEQYF
many	TRBJ2-3	TRBV18	-	TGTGCCAGCTCACCATCTATAACAGATACGCAGTATTTT	CASSPSITDTQYF
-	TRBJ2-7	TRBV2	TRBD1	TGTGCCAGCAGTATAACAGGGGACGAGCAGTACTTC	CASSITGDEQYF
-	TRBJ2-1	TRBV12-1	-	TGTGCCAGCAGCTTGCCAATTTATTGTGTACGGGACAATGAGCAGTTCTTC	CASSLPIYCVRDNEQFF
-	TRBJ2-7	TRBV28	TRBD2	TGTGCCAGCAGTTTAGCGACTAGCCGCTCCTACGAGCAGTACTTC	CASSLATSRSYEQYF
-	TRBJ2-2	TRBV28	-	TGTGCCAGCAGTTTGGGTTTCGCGAACACCGGGGAGCTGTTTTTT	CASSLGFANTGELFF
-	TRBJ1-1	TRBV28	-	TGTGCCAGCAGTTTGACAGGACGCGCCACTGAAGCTTTCTTT	CASSLTGRATEAFF
-	TRBJ1-3	TRBV5-1	-	TGCGCCAGCAGCTCCTCGCCAGAGTCTGGAAACACCATATATTTT	CASSSSPESGNTIYF
-	TRBJ2-5	TRBV2	TRBD2	TGTGCCAGCAGCCAACCTCGGCGGCGGGAGGGCCCAGAGACCCAGTACTTC	CASSQPRRREGPETQYF
-	TRBJ1-2	TRBV6-5	-	TGTGCCAGCAGTATCGGGGTCGGGGGAGGCTACACCTTC	CASSIGVGGGYTF
-	TRBJ2-5	TRBV6-5	-	TGTGCCAGCAGGGGAGGGACACCCCCAAGGGAGACCCAGTACTTC	CASRGGTPPRETQYF
-	TRBJ1-1	TRBV6-6	TRBD1	TGTGCCAGCAGACACTCCAGGACAGGGTTAGTCACTGAAGCTTTCTTT	CASRHSRTGLVTEAFF
few	TRBJ2-1	TRBV18	-	TGTGCCAGCTCATCCCGGGGCCCTCAAGAGCAGTTCTTC	CASSSRGPQEQFF
few	TRBJ2-2	TRBV18	TRBD2	TGTGCCAGCTCACCATTCCGAGCGGGGGACACCGGGGAGCTGTTTTTT	CASSPFRAGDTGELFF
-	TRBJ2-1	TRBV7-2	TRBD1	TGTGCCAGCAGCGCTGACAGGGTCGTCGGAAATGAGCAGTTCTTC	CASSADRVVGNEQFF
-	TRBJ2-5	TRBV7-2	-	TGTGCCAGCAGCTCCACGGGACCTCAAGAGACCCAGTACTTC	CASSSTGPQETQYF
-	TRBJ2-5	TRBV10-2	-	TGCGCCAGCAGTGGGAATAGCGCCACCAGAGAGACCCAGTACTTC	CASSGNSATRETQYF
-	TRBJ1-1	TRBV28	-	TGTGCCAGCAGTCCCACAGGGTTCATGAACACTGAAGCTTTCTTT	CASSPTGFMNTEAFF
-	TRBJ2-5	TRBV11-2	-	TGTGCCAGCAGCTTATTAAGGCAAATCGCAGAGACCCAGTACTTC	CASSLLRQIAETQYF
-	TRBJ2-2	TRBV5-6	-	TGTGCCAGCAGCCGAGGTGGAGTCACCGGGGAGCTGTTTTTT	CASSRGGVTGELFF
few	TRBJ2-1	TRBV6-5	TRBD2	TGTGCCAGCAGCCCCGGGATAGCGGGGTACAATGAGCAGTTCTTC	CASSPGIAGYNEQFF
-	TRBJ1-1	TRBV9	-	TGTGCCAGCAGCGTAGCTACGAGGCAGATTGAAGCTTTCTTT	CASSVATRQIEAFF
-	TRBJ2-1	TRBV14	TRBD2	TGTGCCAGCAGCCAAGGGGGAGGGCTGTTCTTC	CASSQGGGLFF
-	TRBJ2-3	TRBV11-3	TRBD1	TGTGCCAGCAGCTTAAGCGGGACAGGGGGCGCAGGTACGCAGTATTTT	CASSLSGTGGAGTQYF
once	TRBJ2-3	TRBV19	-	TGTGCCCCGGAGGTGCGGGCAAGCACAGATACGCAGTATTTT	CAPEVRASTDTQYF
-	TRBJ2-1	TRBV28	TRBD2	TGTGCCAGCAGTTTCCGACTAGCGGGAGTAGGTGAGCAGTTCTTC	CASSFRLAGVGEQFF
-	TRBJ1-3	TRBV5-1	TRBD1	TGCGCCAGCAGCCCACAGGGGGCGGCTGGAAACACCATATATTTT	CASSPQGAAGNTIYF
-	TRBJ2-7	TRBV12-5	TRBD1	TGTGCTAGTGGCCCGGGACAGGGGTGGGACGAGCAGTACTTC	CASGPGQGWDEQYF
once	TRBJ2-7	TRBV7-2	TRBD1	TGTGCCAGCAGCTCAGGGACAGGGTACTACGAGCAGTACTTC	CASSSGTGYYEQYF
-	TRBJ2-2	TRBV30	-	TGTGCCTGGAGTGTTGAGGACGGCGGGGAGCTGTTTTTT	CAWSVEDGGELFF
-	TRBJ2-7	TRBV27	TRBD2	TGTGCCAGCAGTTTATTAGGCATTGGGACTAGTGTTCCCTACGAGCAGTACTTC	CASSLLGIGTSVPYEQYF
once	TRBJ1-3	TRBV4-1	-	TGCGCCAGCAGCCAAGACGGAAACACCATATATTTT	CASSQDGNTIYF
-	TRBJ2-1	TRBV11-2	-	TGTGCCAGCAGCTCCCTTAGCGGCAACTCCTACAATGAGCAGTTCTTC	CASSSLSGNSYNEQFF
-	TRBJ2-2	TRBV28	-	TGTGCCAGCAGTCCCGAGGTGGGGGAGCTGTTTTTT	CASSPEVGELFF